This T cell receptor (beta chain) was recovered during a study of identical twins. The V gene lost 1 base and the J gene lost 6 bases, with 13 bases spanning the gap. The CDR3 extends over 14 amino acids. Germline CDR1 reads SGHRS; CDR2 reads YFSETQ. Remarks on this clonotype: The antigen remains unidentified.

TCRdb redid the calling of the 5' RACE reads with MiXCR, one entry per CDR3 protein. Here the sample spans around 340,000 distinct CDR3 sequences, 8.5% to 10% being singletons. Study-level findings and limits: The models gave estimates that fell short of the out-of-frame TCR alpha sharing seen in monozygotic twins.

The sample consisted of naive T cells sorted from blood. The source is a woman in her 50s in good health. V gene TRBV5-1 combines with J gene TRBJ1-1; D unresolved. Here the CDR3 reads CASSLRQAGSEAFF. The DNA of the CDR3 is TGCGCCAGCAGCTTGAGGCAGGCCGGGTCTGAAGCTTTCTTT.